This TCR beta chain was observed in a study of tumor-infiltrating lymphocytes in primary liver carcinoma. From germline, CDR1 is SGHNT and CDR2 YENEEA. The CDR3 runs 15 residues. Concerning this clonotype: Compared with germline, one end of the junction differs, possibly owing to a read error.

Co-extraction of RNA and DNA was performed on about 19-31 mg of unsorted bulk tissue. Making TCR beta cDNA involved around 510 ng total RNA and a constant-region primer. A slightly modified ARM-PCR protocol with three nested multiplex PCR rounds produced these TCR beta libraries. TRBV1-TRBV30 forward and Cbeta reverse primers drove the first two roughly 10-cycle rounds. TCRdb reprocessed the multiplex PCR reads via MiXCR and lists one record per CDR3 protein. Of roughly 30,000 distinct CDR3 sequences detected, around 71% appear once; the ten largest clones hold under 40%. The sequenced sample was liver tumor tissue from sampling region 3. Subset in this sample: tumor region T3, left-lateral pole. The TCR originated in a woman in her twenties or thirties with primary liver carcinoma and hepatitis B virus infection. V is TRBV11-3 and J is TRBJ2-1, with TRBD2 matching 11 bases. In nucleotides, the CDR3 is TGTGCCAGCAGCCGACTAGCGGGGTGTGGGTATGAGCAGTTCTTT. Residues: CASSRLAGCGYEQFF. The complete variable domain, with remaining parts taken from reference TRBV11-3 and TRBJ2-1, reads EAGVVQSPRYKIIEKKQPVAFWCNPISGHNTLYWYLQNLGQGPELLIRYENEEAVDDSQLPKDRFSAERLKGVDSTLKIQPAELGDSAVYLCASSRLAGCGYEQFFGPGTRLTVL.